Following are 28 T cell receptor beta chains from one sample sequenced in a study of blood T cell repertoires in COVID-19. The assay was immunoSEQ multiplex PCR, and TCRdb's table has in-frame clones only and misses some. This sample has approximately 93,000 clones, with 88% found just once. The sequencing sample was made of peripheral blood. The receptors come from a man aged 55-75 years with acute or convalescent COVID-19.

The sample holds a few counts of this clone. The chain has TRBV5-1 and TRBJ1-5; 7 bases align to TRBD1. The CDR3 extends over 15 amino acids. Germline V gene lookup returns CDR1 SGHRS and CDR2 YFSETQ. The V gene end was trimmed by 3 bases and the J gene end by 0 bases; junction bases not matched to a gene: 3. CDR3 loop: CASSYTGDSNQPQHF. The CDR3 DNA sequence: TGCGCCAGCAGCTATACAGGGGATAGCAATCAGCCCCAGCATTTT.

The chain joins TRBV9 to TRBJ1-3; 8 bases line up with TRBD1. Trimming removed 3 bases from V and 0 bases from J; junction bases left unmatched: 5. The germline CDR1 and CDR2 sequences are SGDLS and YYNGEE. This CDR3 has 16 amino acids. CDR3 nucleotide sequence: TGTGCCAGCAGCGCCTGGACAGGGCACTCTGGAAACACCATATATTTT. Its translation is CASSAWTGHSGNTIYF.

The chain joins TRBV27 to TRBJ2-2; no definite D call. Germline lookup yields CDR1 MNHEY and CDR2 SMNVEV (reference sequence). V lost 10 bases, J lost 7 bases, and 7 bases lay in between. This CDR3 region has 10 residues. The CDR3: CANFVGELFF. The CDR3 DNA follows: TGTGCCAACTTCGTCGGGGAGCTGTTTTTT.

This clone has just a few counts. The gene calls are TRBV14 and TRBJ2-5, with TRBD1 identical over 7 bases. Per the germline V gene, CDR1 is SGHDN and CDR2 is FVKESK. The V gene end was trimmed by 6 bases and the J gene end by 2 bases; junction bases not matched to a gene: 9. The CDR3 runs 15 residues. CDR3 nucleotide sequence: TGTGCCAGCAGTCACAGACAGGGACGACAAGAGACCCAGTACTTC. As protein: CASSHRQGRQETQYF.

This chain links TRBV9 with TRBJ2-4; 7 bases fit TRBD1. Per the germline V gene, CDR1 is SGDLS and CDR2 is YYNGEE. CDR3 size: 19 residues. The V gene end was trimmed by 4 bases and the J gene end by 0 bases; junction bases not matched to a gene: 16. The CDR3 loop reads CASSLEISRGQLAKNIQYF. CDR3 DNA: TGTGCCAGCAGCCTCGAGATCTCGAGGGGGCAACTAGCCAAAAACATTCAGTACTTC.

The chain recombines TRBV5-4 with TRBJ1-2; 7 bases agree with TRBD1. V lost 2 bases, J lost 5 bases, and 3 bases stayed unmatched. Germline CDR1 SGHNT, CDR2 YYREEE (reference sequence). CDR3 length equals 13 residues. The CDR3 DNA reads TGTGCCAGCAGCTTTTACAGGGGTTATGGCTACACCTTC. Its translation is CASSFYRGYGYTF.

The chain recombines TRBV5-5 with TRBJ2-1; a possible D gene is TRBD2 (6 bases). The germline V gene has CDR1 SGHKS and CDR2 YYEKEE (reference sequence). V was pared by 0 bases and J by 3 bases, with 16 bases between. The CDR3 is 17 residues long. The CDR3 loop is CASSLVLWGGVYNEQFF. The CDR3 DNA is TGTGCCAGCAGCTTGGTACTCTGGGGCGGGGTCTACAATGAGCAGTTCTTC.

V is TRBV11-2 and J is TRBJ1-2, with a possible D match to TRBD1 (6 bases). The CDR3 has 14 residues. The germline V gene encodes CDR1 SGHAT and CDR2 FQNNGV. The V and J ends lost 4 bases and 0 bases respectively, with 9 bases between them. The chain's CDR3 is CASSSQGANYGYTF. DNA of the CDR3: TGTGCCAGCAGCTCACAGGGAGCTAACTATGGCTACACCTTC.

The chain employs TRBV5-4 and TRBJ1-2; D gene ambiguous. Trimming pared 0 bases from V and 0 bases from J, leaving 3 bases between. CDR1 and CDR2 (germline): SGHNT, YYREEE (reference sequence). The CDR3 length is 13 residues. The CDR3 nucleotides read TGTGCCAGCAGCTTGGCAGCTAACTATGGCTACACCTTC. This translates into CASSLAANYGYTF.

J is TRBJ2-2 and V is TRBV5-1; D is unresolved. V was trimmed by 2 bases and J by 5 bases, leaving 13 bases between them. The CDR3 length is 15 residues. In germline, CDR1 is SGHRS, CDR2 YFSETQ. This chain's CDR3 is CASSLPLGGTGELFF. CDR3 in DNA: TGCGCCAGCAGCTTACCCCTTGGCGGTACCGGGGAGCTGTTTTTT.

The V gene is TRBV6-1, the J gene TRBJ1-2; tentative D call: TRBD1 (5 bases). The germline V and J ends were trimmed by 1 base and 7 bases, with 13 bases remaining between them. The CDR3 runs 14 residues. The germline gives CDR1 MNHNS, CDR2 SASEGT. CDR3 sequence reads: CASSEGEGLGGYTF. DNA of the CDR3: TGTGCCAGCAGTGAAGGGGAGGGGCTAGGTGGCTACACCTTC.

V is TRBV5-1 and J is TRBJ2-3; tentative D call: TRBD2 (6 bases). This CDR3 has 16 residues. V was shortened by 2 bases and J by 0 bases, with 13 bases between the two germline ends. Germline CDR1 and CDR2: SGHRS and YFSETQ. This CDR3 reads CASSLLAATSTDTQYF. CDR3 DNA sequence: TGCGCCAGCAGCTTATTAGCGGCTACTAGCACAGATACGCAGTATTTT.

This clone has only a few counts. The chain has TRBV5-1 and TRBJ1-2; maybe TRBD1 (5 bases). CDR1 and CDR2 (germline): SGHRS, YFSETQ. V was trimmed by 2 bases and J by 4 bases, leaving 12 bases between them. CDR3 size: 14 residues. CDR3 nucleotide sequence: TGCGCCAGCAGCTTTCAGGGCTCGACCTATGGCTACACCTTC. Its translation: CASSFQGSTYGYTF. Complete variable domain (other parts from reference TRBV5-1 and TRBJ1-2): KAGVTQTPRYLIKTRGQQVTLSCSPISGHRSVSWYQQTPGQGLQFLFEYFSETQRNKGNFPGRFSGRQFSNSRSEMNVSTLELGDSALYLCASSFQGSTYGYTFGSGTRLTVV.

This chain uses TRBV21-1 with TRBJ2-7; the table's TRBD2 call for D was not verified on the DNA. TRBV21-1 is assigned pseudogene status. The CDR3 covers 15 residues. DNA for the CDR3: TGTGCCAGCAGACCCGATTCTACCCCTTCCTACGAGCAGTACTTC. Translating it yields CASRPDSTPSYEQYF.

The chain uses TRBV28 and TRBJ2-2, with 7 nucleotides matching TRBD2. This CDR3 has 17 amino acids. Germline loops: CDR1 MDHEN, CDR2 SYDVKM. Trimming took 2 bases from V and 0 from J; bases not matched to a gene: 6. The CDR3: CASSLAGVVSNTGELFF. The CDR3 DNA sequence: TGTGCCAGCAGTTTAGCGGGAGTGGTCTCGAACACCGGGGAGCTGTTTTTT.

This clone has just one count. CDR3 in amino acids: CASSRASEEQYF. The CDR3 DNA reads TGTGCCAGCAGCAGGGCTAGTGAGGAGCAGTACTTC. The chain uses TRBV2 and TRBJ2-7; D might be TRBD1 (5 bases). The germline V gene encodes CDR1 SNHLY and CDR2 FYNNEI. The CDR3 contains 12 residues. The V and J ends lost 6 bases and 7 bases respectively, with 13 bases between them.

The V and J genes are TRBV12-5 and TRBJ1-3; D gene uncertain. The germline gives CDR1 LGHNT, CDR2 FRNRAP. The CDR3 covers 14 residues. V shed 4 bases and J shed 0 bases, with 7 bases lying between them. The chain's CDR3 is CASGSRISGNTIYF. The CDR3, as DNA: TGTGCTAGTGGTTCCAGGATCTCTGGAAACACCATATATTTT.

This clone came up once. J is TRBJ2-7 and V is TRBV7-9, with 9 bases lining up with TRBD2. The junction had 15 bases not matched to a gene; V was cut back by 7 bases and J by 5 bases. The CDR3 has 16 residues. Per the germline V gene, CDR1 is SEHNR and CDR2 is FQNEAQ (reference sequence). The CDR3, as DNA: TGTGCCAGCAAGAGCTGGGGGCGGGGGGGCGGCGACGAGCAGTACTTC. It yields the protein CASKSWGRGGGDEQYF.

This clone appeared a single time. The chain combines TRBV2 with TRBJ2-7, with TRBD1 matching over 9 bases. This CDR3 is built from 15 residues. The trim removed 3 bases at V and 6 bases at J, leaving 9 bases unmatched. The germline V gene encodes CDR1 SNHLY and CDR2 FYNNEI. The DNA for the CDR3 is TGTGCCAGCAGTGATTTAGTACAGGGGGCTGGCGAGCAGTACTTC. Its protein product is CASSDLVQGAGEQYF. The variable domain in full, completed from reference TRBV2 and TRBJ2-7, reads EPEVTQTPSHQVTQMGQEVILRCVPISNHLYFYWYRQILGQKVEFLVSFYNNEISEKSEIFDDQFSVERPDGSNFTLKIRSTKLEDSAMYFCASSDLVQGAGEQYFGPGTRLTVT.

The chain uses TRBV5-6 and TRBJ1-2, with 7 nucleotides matching TRBD1. CDR1 and CDR2 (germline): SGHDT, YYEEEE. V dropped 3 bases and J dropped 2; count of bases not matched to a gene: 13. This CDR3 comprises 17 residues. The CDR3 is CASSSTGDTPYNYGYTF. The DNA of the CDR3 is TGTGCCAGCAGCTCCACAGGGGACACCCCTTACAACTATGGCTACACCTTC.

This clone was seen just once. This sequence joins TRBV5-1 and TRBJ2-5; 7 bases fit TRBD1. J gave up 5 bases and V 0 bases, and 7 bases lay outside the gene matches. This CDR3 spans 15 amino acids. Germline CDR1 and CDR2: SGHRS and YFSETQ. CDR3 in DNA: TGCGCCAGCAGCTTGGCGGCAGGGGGAGTGGAGACCCAGTACTTC. It encodes CASSLAAGGVETQYF.

The chain carries TRBV7-8 and TRBJ1-2, with a possible D match to TRBD1 (5 bases). Germline CDR1 SGHVS, CDR2 FQNEAQ. This CDR3 is 15 amino acids long. Trimming left V 1 base short and J 2 bases short, with 11 bases between. CDR3 bases: TGTGCCAGCAGCTTAGAAGTAGGGGTAAACTATGGCTACACCTTC. This encodes CASSLEVGVNYGYTF.

The chain has TRBV7-2 and TRBJ2-5, with no clear D. Looked up from germline, CDR1 is SGHTA and CDR2 is FQGNSA. V dropped 5 bases and J dropped 4 bases, with 14 bases sitting between them. The CDR3 sequence is 14 residues long. For the CDR3, the DNA is TGTGCCAGCAGCCCGACTCATTCATCAGAGACCCAGTACTTC. Its protein is CASSPTHSSETQYF. The entire variable domain, with the rest obtained from reference TRBV7-2 and TRBJ2-5, is as follows: GAGVSQSPSNKVTEKGKDVELRCDPISGHTALYWYRQSLGQGLEFLIYFQGNSAPDKSGLPSDRFSAERTGGSVSTLTIQRTQQEDSAVYLCASSPTHSSETQYFGPGTRLLVL.

The chain combines TRBV15 with TRBJ2-5; TRBD1 matches at 7 bases. The trim removed 2 bases at V and 5 bases at J, leaving 8 bases unmatched. The CDR3 covers 15 residues. Germline CDR1 is LNHNV and CDR2 is YYDKDF (reference sequence). The CDR3 is CATSRRHRGQETQYF. In nucleotides, the CDR3 is TGTGCCACCAGCAGACGCCACAGGGGACAGGAGACCCAGTACTTC.

The V and J genes are TRBV7-3 and TRBJ2-5; TRBD2 matches at 12 bases. Germline CDR1 is SGHTA and CDR2 is FQGTGA. The CDR3 runs 15 residues. Trimming at V came to 6 bases and at J to 2 bases, leaving 4 bases not matched to a gene. CDR3 in DNA: TGTGCCAGCAGTTCTGGACTAGCGGGGCAAGAGACCCAGTACTTC. This sequence encodes CASSSGLAGQETQYF.

The rearrangement uses TRBV7-2 and TRBJ1-6; a possible D gene is TRBD1 (6 bases). The CDR3 is made up of 19 amino acids. V was clipped by 0 bases and J by 0 bases, with 15 bases between them. CDR1 is SGHTA, CDR2 FQGNSA, per germline. CDR3 sequence: CASSLAGAEFSSYNSPLHF. CDR3 nucleotide sequence: TGTGCCAGCAGCTTAGCGGGGGCGGAATTCAGCTCCTATAATTCACCCCTCCACTTT.

The J gene is TRBJ2-7, the V gene TRBV10-3; D remains unclear. This CDR3 is built from 13 residues. The V end lost 3 bases, the J end lost 0 bases, and 6 bases lay between the germline ends. The germline gives CDR1 ENHRY, CDR2 SYGVKD. The CDR3 region is CAISESVSYEQYF. CDR3 sequence (DNA): TGTGCCATCAGTGAATCAGTCTCCTACGAGCAGTACTTC.

J is TRBJ1-5 and V is TRBV6-1; maybe TRBD1 (6 bases). Trimming stripped 6 bases from V and 4 bases from J, with 7 bases between. This CDR3 spans 12 amino acids. CDR1 is MNHNS and CDR2 is SASEGT in the germline V gene. The CDR3 nucleotides read TGTGCCAGCAGCGGACAGAATCAGCCCCAGCATTTT. Amino acid sequence: CASSGQNQPQHF.